This T cell receptor beta chain stems from a study of CD4 T cells in relation to SARS-CoV-2 and coronaviruses. Findings and limits, study-wide: In around 67% of donors, memory CD4+ clonotypes crossrecognized SARS-CoV-2 and at least one common cold coronavirus spike.

The table came from immunoSEQ multiplex PCR; TCRdb's copy has only in-frame clones and leaves some out. This table has more than 25,000 clones, around 72% appearing once. Unmatched junction bases numbered 9, after V lost 4 bases and J lost 8 bases. This CDR3 contains 15 residues. Looked up from germline, CDR1 is LNHDA and CDR2 is SQIVND (reference sequence). A word on this clone: Its antigen is still unknown.

CD4+ T cells from unexposed donors were obtained before the COVID-19 pandemic (2011-2018). CD4+ T cells were isolated from the cells after more than nine days of culture. V is TRBV19 and J is TRBJ2-1; 9 nucleotides match TRBD1. Sequencing was carried out using CD4+ T cells from PBMCs, cultured in vitro. The source of this sequence is a human donor in good health. CDR3 coding DNA: TGTGCCAGTAGTAGCCGGGACAGGGCGTTCGATGAGCAGTTCTTC. Amino acid sequence: CASSSRDRAFDEQFF.